The source of this TCR beta chain is a study of spatial heterogeneity in lung cancer. Study overall: After resection, follow-up PBMC samples were sequenced when available, at a median of approximately 25 months later. Detection consistently yielded more beta chains than alpha chains. There were, on average, more than eight raw-read appearances for each unique TCR and UMI combination.

V lost 2 bases to trimming and J lost 3 bases, with 12 bases between them. The germline CDR1 and CDR2 sequences are SGHRS and YFSETQ. CDR3 length: 14 amino acids. In the library, each TCR cDNA molecule bore its own unique molecular identifier. TCRdb redid the calling of the 5' RACE reads with MiXCR, one entry per CDR3 protein. The sample includes fewer than 55,000 distinct CDR3 sequences, less than 9% of them seen just once. As for time point: blood at routine non-recurrence follow-up after resection. TCRs were sequenced from unsorted whole RNA of tumor, nontumor lung or PBMC. The sequence came from a female donor with early-stage non-small cell lung cancer. The sequenced sample was PBMCs, obtained at follow-up. The V and J genes are TRBV5-1 and TRBJ2-7; no clear D. This chain's CDR3 is CASSLARNIYEQYF. The CDR3 coding sequence is TGCGCCAGCAGCTTAGCAAGAAATATCTACGAGCAGTACTTC.